Below, one T cell receptor beta chain is given with its context. Its antigen is not known. Trimming removed 0 bases from V and 6 bases from J, with 9 bases in between. The CDR3 has 13 residues. Germline values: CDR1 MNHNY, CDR2 SVGAGI (reference sequence). The data derive from a study of quantifying T cell responses using KT2 cells. Study overall: Reverse transcription used primers in the TCR alpha and beta constant regions. Overall study findings and caveats: KT2 clone alpha and beta sequence counts scaled linearly with input KT2 cell number. At about one KT2 cell per 100,000 PBMC, KT2 sequences were still detected.

Each cDNA got a UMI-containing oligo ligated at its 3' end. First-round PCR used four to five cycles and beta primers RC1.1 and RC1.2 covering TRBC1 and TRBC2. A single record per CDR3 protein comes from TCRdb applying MiXCR to the UMI-ligation and nested PCR reads. This repertoire shows approximately 50,000 distinct CDR3 sequences, around a tenth found once; its top ten account for roughly 10%. The chain couples TRBV6-6 to TRBJ2-7; D unclear. Sequencing was done on a sample of PBMCs spiked with cells of the T cell clone KT2. This clonotype was obtained from a human donor. Written as DNA, the CDR3 is TGTGCCAGCAGTTACTCGTCCCTAGGCGAGCAGTACTTC. It yields the protein CASSYSSLGEQYF.